This T cell receptor (beta chain) derives from a study of cytomegalovirus exposure and HLA in healthy donors. This CDR3 contains 15 residues. With V trimmed by 6 bases and J by 8 bases, 13 bases remained unmatched. The germline V gene encodes CDR1 LNHDA and CDR2 SQIVND (reference sequence). For this clone: What it binds is not known.

Overall study results and limits: Serostatus for CMV was the only available immune exposure information. In an earlier analysis, productive rearrangement rates for most beta V segments clustered near 87% or 30%.

The PCR made use of 60 Vbeta and 13 Jbeta primers. Sequencing used immunoSEQ multiplex PCR; TCRdb keeps in-frame clones, though not all of them. The table shows 200,000 to 300,000 clones, with about four fifths occurring only once. J is TRBJ2-1 and V is TRBV19; 7 bases align to TRBD2. The receptor was isolated from a woman in her thirties or forties in good health and CMV-seropositive. The sequencing sample was made of PBMCs. CDR3 region: CASSQWAGDPDEQFF. For the CDR3, the DNA is TGTGCCAGTAGCCAGTGGGCGGGAGATCCCGATGAGCAGTTCTTC.